These 10 T cell receptor beta chains were sequenced from one sample in a study of cytomegalovirus exposure and HLA in healthy donors. The protocol was immunoSEQ multiplex PCR, while the TCRdb copy is restricted to in-frame clones and leaves out a portion. Of 90,000 to 130,000 clones detected, approximately 86% appear once; the ten largest clones hold 3% to 3.5%. The sequenced sample was PBMCs. The receptor set was obtained from a woman under 30 in good health and CMV-seronegative.

This clone came up a few times. The CDR3 DNA sequence: TGTGCCAGCAGTGACTCCTCTATGAGCACCGGGGAGCTGTTTTTT. Translated: CASSDSSMSTGELFF. The chain employs TRBV6-4 and TRBJ2-2, with D unclear. V was cut by 0 bases and J by 4 bases, with 9 bases left in between. The CDR3 spans 15 residues. CDR1 is MRHNA, CDR2 SNTAGT, per germline.

The chain couples TRBV6-1 to TRBJ2-2; unclear D gene. Germline V CDR1 and CDR2: MNHNS, SASEGT. This CDR3 is 10 amino acids long. V lost 6 bases and J lost 8, with 4 bases in between. The CDR3 nucleotides are TGTGCCAGCAGACTTGGGGAGCTGTTTTTT. Protein: CASRLGELFF.

This clone appeared a few times. The rearrangement joins TRBV15 to TRBJ1-2, with D possibly matching TRBD1 (6 bases). Looked up from germline, CDR1 is LNHNV and CDR2 is YYDKDF (reference sequence). The ends were cut back, 4 bases at V and 7 bases at J, with 16 bases in the middle. The CDR3 is made up of 14 amino acids. The chain's CDR3 is CATSTGQFPLGYTF. CDR3 coding DNA: TGTGCCACCAGCACCGGACAGTTTCCCCTTGGCTACACCTTC.

V usage is TRBV6-1 and J usage is TRBJ2-4, with no clear D. Germline lookup yields CDR1 MNHNS and CDR2 SASEGT. V lost 8 bases and J lost 1, with 6 bases in between. This CDR3 spans 12 amino acids. The CDR3 reads CASSGAKNIQYF. The CDR3 DNA is TGTGCCAGCTCCGGGGCCAAAAACATTCAGTACTTC.

Concerning this clone itself: A read error may account for a junction end that differs from germline. Additional DNA sequences in this sample encode the identical CDR3. The rearrangement links TRBV6-1 to TRBJ2-6; D may be TRBD1 (6 bases). This CDR3 contains 15 residues. Germline assignment: CDR1 MNHNS and CDR2 SASEGT. CDR3 in DNA: TGTGCCAGCAGTGGGGGGCTCTCTGGGGCCAACGTTCTGACTTTC. Amino acids: CASSGGLSGANVLTF.

This clone was seen only a few times. The chain employs TRBV6-1 and TRBJ1-2; possible D gene TRBD1, 6 bases. The CDR3 covers 14 residues. V lost 4 bases, J lost 3 bases, and 12 bases lay in between. Germline loops: CDR1 MNHNS, CDR2 SASEGT. Here the CDR3 DNA reads TGTGCCAGCAGTGTTGCAGGGGAGCACTATGGCTACACCTTC. Protein: CASSVAGEHYGYTF.

The V call is TRBV6-5, the J call TRBJ1-1; D unresolved. The CDR3 is made up of 16 amino acids. V was shortened by 0 bases and J by 6 bases, with 17 bases between the two germline ends. Germline values: CDR1 MNHEY, CDR2 SVGAGI. The CDR3 DNA is TGTGCCAGCAGTTACTCGATCCAGGCCAATAACCCTGAAGCTTTCTTT. Amino acids: CASSYSIQANNPEAFF.

A single count supports this clone. V is TRBV18 and J is TRBJ2-1; 13 nucleotides match TRBD2. The ends lost 3 bases at V and 6 bases at J; junction bases unmatched: 2. This CDR3 is 15 amino acids long. Germline CDR1 is KGHSH and CDR2 is LQKENI. The CDR3 coding sequence is TGTGCCAGCTCACCCGGACTAGCGGGGGCCAATGAGCAGTTCTTC. This codes for CASSPGLAGANEQFF. Looking up the rest from reference TRBV18 and TRBJ2-1 gives the full variable domain: NAGVMQNPRHLVRRRGQEARLRCSPMKGHSHVYWYRQLPEEGLKFMVYLQKENIIDESGMPKERFSAEFPKEGPSILRIQQVVRGDSAAYFCASSPGLAGANEQFFGPGTRLTVL.

The rearrangement uses TRBV2 and TRBJ1-5, with D hard to call. CDR3 length: 14 amino acids. The V end was cut by 7 bases, the J end by 4 bases, with 14 bases between. The V gene's germline CDR1 is SNHLY and CDR2 FYNNEI. The CDR3 spells CASTREGWNQPQHF. CDR3 DNA sequence: TGTGCCAGCACGAGGGAAGGGTGGAATCAGCCCCAGCATTTT.

The gene calls are TRBV4-1 and TRBJ1-5; possibly TRBD1 for D (6 bases). V was cut by 2 bases and J by 6 bases, with 11 bases left in between. The CDR3 runs 14 residues. The germline gives CDR1 MGHRA, CDR2 YSYEKL. Here the CDR3 reads CASSQTGRGQPQHF. CDR3 sequence (DNA): TGCGCCAGCAGCCAAACAGGGCGAGGTCAGCCCCAGCATTTT.